This paragraph covers one TCR beta chain sequence. Authors' analysis steps: Amplification with reference gene primers provided the estimates of nucleated cell counts. Sequencing used immunoSEQ multiplex PCR; TCRdb keeps in-frame clones, though not all of them. D and trimming were read from the DNA, whereas the V and J calls and clone size are those reported in that table. The table shows about 100,000 clones, with almost 90% occurring only once. This entry belongs to a study of blood T cell repertoires in COVID-19. Study information: Researchers got acute and convalescent COVID-19 samples from the United States, Italy and Spain.

This CDR3 is 15 amino acids long. Germline CDR1 SGHRS, CDR2 YFSETQ. V shed 4 bases and J shed 5 bases, with 19 bases lying between them. This receptor was taken from a human donor in a cohort sampled during active COVID-19. This rearrangement joins TRBV5-1 to TRBJ2-7; D call uncertain. The sample was peripheral blood. CDR3 in DNA: TGCGCCAGCAGCCCTACCACGACTGGGTTTGACGAGCAGTACTTC. This translates into CASSPTTTGFDEQYF.